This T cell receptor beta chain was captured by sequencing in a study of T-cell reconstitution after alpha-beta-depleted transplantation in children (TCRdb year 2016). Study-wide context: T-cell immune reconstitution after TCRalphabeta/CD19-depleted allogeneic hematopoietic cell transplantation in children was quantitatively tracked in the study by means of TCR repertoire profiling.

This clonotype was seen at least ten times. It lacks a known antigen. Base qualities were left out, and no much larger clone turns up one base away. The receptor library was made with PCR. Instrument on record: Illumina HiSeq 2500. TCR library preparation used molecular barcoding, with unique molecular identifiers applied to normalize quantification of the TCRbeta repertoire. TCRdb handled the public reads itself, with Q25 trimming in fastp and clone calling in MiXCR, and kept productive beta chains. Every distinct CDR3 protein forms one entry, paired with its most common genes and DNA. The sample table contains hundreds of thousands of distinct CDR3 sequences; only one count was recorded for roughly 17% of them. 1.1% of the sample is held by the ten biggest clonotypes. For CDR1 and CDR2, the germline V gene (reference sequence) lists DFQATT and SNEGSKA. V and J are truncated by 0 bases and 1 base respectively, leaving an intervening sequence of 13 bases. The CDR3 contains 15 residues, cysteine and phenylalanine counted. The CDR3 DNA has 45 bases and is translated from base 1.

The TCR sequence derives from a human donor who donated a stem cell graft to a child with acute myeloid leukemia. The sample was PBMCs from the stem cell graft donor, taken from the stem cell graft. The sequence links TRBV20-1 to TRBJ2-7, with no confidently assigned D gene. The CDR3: CSARDRQAISYEQYF. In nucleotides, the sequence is TGCAGTGCTAGAGATCGGCAGGCGATATCCTACGAGCAGTACTTC.